The rows below give T cell receptor beta chains drawn from one sample of a study of identical twins. TCRdb recomputed calls from the 5' RACE reads with MiXCR, one row per CDR3 protein. The data hold roughly 750,000 distinct CDR3 sequences, with around 20% observed a single time. This sample was shared with a second study, whose subject was T cells expressing NK-cell markers.

Sequencing used PBMCs. The source of these receptors is a woman aged 18 to 35 in good health. The CDR3 runs from the conserved cysteine through the conserved F or W. Each record gives: clone size, V gene, D gene, J gene, CDR3 protein, CDR3 DNA. A D gene is named only where the DNA matches it firmly. Expanded clones are given a class, and other clones once, few, many or no size at all.

size: NA
V: TRBV7-9
D: NA
J: TRBJ1-1
CDR3: CASTSPGGEAFF
DNA: TGTGCCAGCACCTCGCCCGGCGGTGAAGCTTTCTTT

size: few
V: TRBV20-1
D: NA
J: TRBJ2-1
CDR3: CSARESRGSSYNEQFF
DNA: TGCAGTGCTAGAGAATCGAGGGGGAGCTCCTACAATGAGCAGTTCTTC

size: few
V: TRBV20-1
D: NA
J: TRBJ2-5
CDR3: CSAPTAAQETQYF
DNA: TGCAGTGCTCCGACAGCCGCCCAAGAGACCCAGTACTTC

size: NA
V: TRBV12-5
D: NA
J: TRBJ1-1
CDR3: CASGLPRGDAFF
DNA: TGTGCTAGTGGTTTGCCACGGGGGGATGCTTTCTTT

size: NA
V: TRBV25-1
D: TRBD2
J: TRBJ2-1
CDR3: CASSEYPALAGGQNEQFF
DNA: TGTGCCAGCAGTGAATATCCCGCTTTGGCGGGAGGGCAGAATGAGCAGTTCTTC

size: few
V: TRBV4-2
D: TRBD2
J: TRBJ2-2
CDR3: CASSPTSGGAGTGELFF
DNA: TGTGCCAGCAGCCCGACTAGCGGGGGGGCCGGCACCGGGGAGCTGTTTTTT

size: NA
V: TRBV7-2
D: TRBD2
J: TRBJ2-3
CDR3: CASKGIAGSTDTQYF
DNA: TGTGCCAGCAAGGGGATAGCGGGGAGCACAGATACGCAGTATTTT

size: NA
V: TRBV4-3
D: NA
J: TRBJ1-2
CDR3: CASSQDQGGRGYTF
DNA: TGCGCCAGCAGCCAAGATCAAGGAGGGCGAGGCTACACCTTC

size: few
V: TRBV7-2
D: NA
J: TRBJ2-7
CDR3: CASSLYGGMGSEQYF
DNA: TGTGCCAGCAGCTTATATGGGGGCATGGGGAGCGAGCAGTACTTC

size: NA
V: TRBV14
D: NA
J: TRBJ1-1
CDR3: CASSQDGGTEAFF
DNA: TGTGCCAGCAGCCAAGATGGGGGCACTGAAGCTTTCTTT

size: few
V: TRBV7-9
D: TRBD2
J: TRBJ2-5
CDR3: CASSSRGLAPYQETQYF
DNA: TGTGCCAGCAGCTCCCGCGGACTAGCACCTTACCAAGAGACCCAGTACTTC

size: NA
V: TRBV5-6
D: NA
J: TRBJ2-1
CDR3: CASSFGTPSSYNEQFF
DNA: TGTGCCAGCAGCTTCGGGACGCCAAGCTCCTACAATGAGCAGTTCTTC